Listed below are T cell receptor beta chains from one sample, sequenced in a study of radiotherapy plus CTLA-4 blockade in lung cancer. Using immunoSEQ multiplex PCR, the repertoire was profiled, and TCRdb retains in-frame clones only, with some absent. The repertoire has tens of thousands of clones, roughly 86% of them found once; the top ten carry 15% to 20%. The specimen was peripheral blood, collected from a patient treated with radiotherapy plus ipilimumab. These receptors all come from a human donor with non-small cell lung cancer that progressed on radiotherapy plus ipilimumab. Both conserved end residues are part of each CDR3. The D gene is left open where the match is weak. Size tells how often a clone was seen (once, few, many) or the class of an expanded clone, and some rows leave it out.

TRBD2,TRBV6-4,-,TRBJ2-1,TGTGCCAGCAGTGAAGGTGCGGGGGGTTACAATGAGCAGTTCTTC,CASSEGAGGYNEQFF
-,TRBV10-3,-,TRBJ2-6,TGTGCCATCAGTGACCAGGGTGACGGGGCCAACGTCCTGACTTTC,CAISDQGDGANVLTF
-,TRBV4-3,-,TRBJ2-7,TGCGCCAGCAGCCTCTATCCCCCAGGGAGCGTGGGCTACGAGCAGTACTTC,CASSLYPPGSVGYEQYF
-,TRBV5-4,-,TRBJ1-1,TGTGCCAGCAGCTGGGCGGGGGAGAGAGCTTTCTTT,CASSWAGERAFF
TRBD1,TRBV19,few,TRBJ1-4,TGTGCCAGTAGGAGAGAAAAGGGACAGCGAGATGAAAAACTGTTTTTT,CASRREKGQRDEKLFF
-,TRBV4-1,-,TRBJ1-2,TGCGCCAGCAGCCAAGATCGATCGAACTATGGCTACACCTTC,CASSQDRSNYGYTF
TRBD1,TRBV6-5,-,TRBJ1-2,TGTGCCAGCAGTTACGCCGGGACAGGGATGGGCTATGGCTACACCTTC,CASSYAGTGMGYGYTF
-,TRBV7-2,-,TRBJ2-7,TGTGCCAGCAGCTTAAGGGTTCGTACAAACGAGCAGTACTTC,CASSLRVRTNEQYF
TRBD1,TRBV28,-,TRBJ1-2,TGTGCCAGCAGTTTAGTAAGGACAGGGGGCTATGGCTACACCTTC,CASSLVRTGGYGYTF
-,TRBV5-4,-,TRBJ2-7,TGTGCCAGCAGCTTGCCCGGGACGTTCTCCTACGAGCAGTACTTC,CASSLPGTFSYEQYF
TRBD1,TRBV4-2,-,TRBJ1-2,TGTGCCAGCAGCCAACCAATAGGACAGGGTGCGGGAGGCTACACCTTC,CASSQPIGQGAGGYTF
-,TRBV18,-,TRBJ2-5,TGTGCCAGCTCACCTTGGCAGCAAGAGACCCAGTACTTC,CASSPWQQETQYF
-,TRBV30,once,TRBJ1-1,TGTGCCTGGCAAGGTGCGGGGAACACTGAAGCTTTCTTT,CAWQGAGNTEAFF
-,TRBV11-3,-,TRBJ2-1,TGTGCCAGCAGCTTAACCCTCGGGGGCGAGCTCTACAATGAGCAGTTCTTC,CASSLTLGGELYNEQFF
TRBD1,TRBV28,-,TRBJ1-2,TGTGCCAGCAGTACCCCGCCGGGAGGGGGCCTCGTTGGCTACACCTTC,CASSTPPGGGLVGYTF
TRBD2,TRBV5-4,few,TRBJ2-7,TGTGCCAGCAGCTTCGCGGGAGGGGACGAGCAGTACTTC,CASSFAGGDEQYF
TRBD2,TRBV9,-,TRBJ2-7,TGTGCCAGCAGCGGAGGGACTAGCGGAATCTACGAGCAGTACTTC,CASSGGTSGIYEQYF
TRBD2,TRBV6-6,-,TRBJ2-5,TGTGCCAGCAGTTGGACTAGCGGGGGTTCATGGGAGACCCAGTACTTC,CASSWTSGGSWETQYF
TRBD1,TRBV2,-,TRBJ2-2,TGTGCCAGCAGAACCGGGACAGGGGTTACCGGGGAGCTGTTTTTT,CASRTGTGVTGELFF
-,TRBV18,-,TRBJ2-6,TGTGCCAGCTCCCCTGCAGGGGCCAACGTCCTGACTTTC,CASSPAGANVLTF
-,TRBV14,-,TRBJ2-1,TGTGCCAGCAGCCGCGGACTGTACAATGAGCAGTTCTTC,CASSRGLYNEQFF
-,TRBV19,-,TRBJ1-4,TGTGTTTCCAGACCGTCAACTAATGAAAAACTGTTTTTT,CVSRPSTNEKLFF
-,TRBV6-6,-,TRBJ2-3,TGTGCCAGCAGTTACGGGTCGGGCCATACGCAGTATTTT,CASSYGSGHTQYF
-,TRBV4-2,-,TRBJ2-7,TGTGCCAGCAGCCAGCAATTCGGGACGGCCTCCTACGAGCAGTACTTC,CASSQQFGTASYEQYF
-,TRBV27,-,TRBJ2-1,TGTGCCAGCAGTGGTGGGTGGGACCTCTCCTACAATGAGCAGTTCTTC,CASSGGWDLSYNEQFF
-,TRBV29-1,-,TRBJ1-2,TGCAGCGTTGACGCTGGCTACACCTTC,CSVDAGYTF
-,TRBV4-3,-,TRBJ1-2,TGCGCCAGCAGCCAAGATACAGGCGACTTCTATGGCTACACCTTC,CASSQDTGDFYGYTF
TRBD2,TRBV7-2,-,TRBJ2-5,TGTGCCAGCAGCCCATGGACTAGCGGGGGGGCCAGGACCCAGTACTTC,CASSPWTSGGARTQYF
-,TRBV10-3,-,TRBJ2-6,TGTGCCATCAGTGAGAGGCCATCTGGGGCCAACGTCCTGACTTTC,CAISERPSGANVLTF
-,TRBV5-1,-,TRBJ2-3,TGCGCCAGCAGCGCCCAGGGTGGCACAGATACGCAGTATTTT,CASSAQGGTDTQYF
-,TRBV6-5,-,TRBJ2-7,TGTGCCAGCAGTTACTCGGCAGGGAGAGACGAGCAGTACTTC,CASSYSAGRDEQYF
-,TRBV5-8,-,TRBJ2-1,TGTGCCAGCACTAAGTGGGGGGATGAGCAGTTCTTC,CASTKWGDEQFF
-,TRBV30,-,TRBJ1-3,TGTGCCTGGAGTCGAACCCGTGCGAGAAACACCATATATTTT,CAWSRTRARNTIYF
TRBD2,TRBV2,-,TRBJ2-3,TGTGCCAGCAGTGTCGGCAGCGGGGGGGCCCCAGATACGCAGTATTTT,CASSVGSGGAPDTQYF
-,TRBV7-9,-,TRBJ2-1,TGTGCCAGCAGCCCCGAGGGCAGAATCTCCTACAATGAGCAGTTCTTC,CASSPEGRISYNEQFF
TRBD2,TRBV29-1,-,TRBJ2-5,TGCAGCGTTGAAGACCCCACTAGCGGGGGGGCGACCCAGTACTTC,CSVEDPTSGGATQYF
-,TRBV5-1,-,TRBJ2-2,TGCGCCAGCAACTTGGGACAACTCACCGGGGAGCTGTTTTTT,CASNLGQLTGELFF
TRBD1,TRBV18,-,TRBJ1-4,TGTGCCAGCTCACCATTGGGACAGACAGGGGAAAAACTGTTTTTT,CASSPLGQTGEKLFF
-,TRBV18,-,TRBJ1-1,TGTGCCAGCTCTACGGACAGGAACACTGAAGCTTTCTTT,CASSTDRNTEAFF
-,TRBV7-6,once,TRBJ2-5,TGTGCCAGCAGCTCCCTTAGTGGGATTCAAGAGACCCAGTACTTC,CASSSLSGIQETQYF
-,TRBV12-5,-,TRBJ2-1,TGTGCTAGTGGTTCTCGGGTTTTAAGCTCCTACAATGAGCAGTTCTTC,CASGSRVLSSYNEQFF
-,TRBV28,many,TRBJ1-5,TGTGCCAGCAGCCGGACAAGGACTAATCAGCCCCAGCATTTT,CASSRTRTNQPQHF
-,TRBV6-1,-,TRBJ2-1,TGTGCCAGCATCACAGGGTTTTTAGTCGATGAGCAGTTCTTC,CASITGFLVDEQFF
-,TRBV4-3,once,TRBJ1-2,TGCGCCAGCAGCCAAGGACTTTCGGAACAGGGCTATGGCTACACCTTC,CASSQGLSEQGYGYTF
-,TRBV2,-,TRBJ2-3,TGTGCCAGCAGCGAAGAGGATACGCAGTATTTT,CASSEEDTQYF
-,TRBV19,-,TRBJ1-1,TGTGCCAGTACCCGCGGGGGGGCCCTGAGGACTGAAGCTTTCTTT,CASTRGGALRTEAFF
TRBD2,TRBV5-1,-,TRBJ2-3,TGCGCCAGCACCCGGATGGCTAGCGGGGAAGGGGCGCAGTATTTT,CASTRMASGEGAQYF
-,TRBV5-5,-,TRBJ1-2,TGTGCCAGCAGCCCCACAGGGACCAGTTATGGCTACACCTTC,CASSPTGTSYGYTF
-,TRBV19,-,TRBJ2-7,TGTGCCAGTAGTATCAGGCAGGGGTACGAGCAGTACTTC,CASSIRQGYEQYF
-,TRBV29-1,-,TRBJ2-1,TGCAGCGTTGCCAGTCTGCTTTCCTACAATGAGCAGTTCTTC,CSVASLLSYNEQFF